This TCR beta chain appears in the sequencing data of a study of blood T cell repertoires in COVID-19. Study background: Nucleic acid was either cDNA or gDNA, and it came from T cells, B-cell-depleted T cells, or PBMCs.

Clones were sequenced by immunoSEQ multiplex PCR, and TCRdb holds only the in-frame ones, with some missing. The repertoire holds 250,000 to 350,000 clones, with approximately 91% as singletons. Followed over time, Seattle patients had been enrolled while infection was active. Germline V lookup: CDR1 WSHSY, CDR2 SAAADI. Trimming removed 6 bases at V and 2 bases at J, with 17 bases between. There are 15 residues in the CDR3. The source of this sequence is a woman between 25 and 40 years old with COVID-19, enrolled during active disease. J is TRBJ2-7 and V is TRBV10-2, with D tentatively TRBD1 (6 bases). Sequenced: peripheral blood. The CDR3: CASSAQIGTTYEQYF. CDR3 bases: TGCGCCAGCAGCGCTCAAATCGGGACAACCTACGAGCAGTACTTC.